This is a list of T cell receptor beta chains from one sample in a study of blood T cell repertoires in COVID-19. Assay: immunoSEQ multiplex PCR; the TCRdb copy retains only in-frame clones and omits some. The repertoire consists of 100,000 to 120,000 clones, with approximately 80% occurring once and the leading ten covering under 5%. Sequenced sample: peripheral blood. These receptor sequences come from a woman in her 70s with acute or convalescent COVID-19. CDR3s include the opening cysteine and the closing phenylalanine or tryptophan. The D gene is left open where the match is weak.

J,D,V,CDR3
TRBJ2-1,TRBD2,TRBV24-1,CATSQGGTSGFNEQFF
TRBJ2-7,TRBD1,TRBV10-2,CASTRTGGSEQYF
TRBJ2-5,TRBD2,TRBV5-5,CASSVGLAGQETQYF
TRBJ1-2,NA,TRBV5-4,CASSFPRRGGGGYTF
TRBJ1-6,TRBD1,TRBV5-1,CASSPDRTGSSGNSPLHF
TRBJ2-1,NA,TRBV5-1,CASSPNLGENTGEQFF
TRBJ1-2,NA,TRBV25-1,CASSDQTGFLGGYTF
TRBJ1-1,NA,TRBV7-3,CASSSQGNTEAFF
TRBJ1-2,NA,TRBV1,CTSSQDPGQGNYGYTF
TRBJ2-5,TRBD2,TRBV7-2,CASSLSSSGGQETQYF
TRBJ2-5,TRBD2,TRBV6-5,CASTGGVYQETQYF
TRBJ1-1,TRBD1,TRBV7-3,CASSEQGDSTEAFF
TRBJ2-3,TRBD2,TRBV5-4,CASSFAGVRDTQYF
TRBJ1-2,NA,TRBV6-5,CASSYFGGRGYTF
TRBJ1-1,NA,TRBV7-9,CASSPLTGLGGTEAFF
TRBJ1-6,NA,TRBV14,CASSQDLGGVDSPLHF
TRBJ2-3,TRBD2,TRBV9,CASSYSGLAGTQYF
TRBJ2-7,NA,TRBV5-1,CASTGLTRYEQYF
TRBJ2-3,TRBD1,TRBV24-1,CATSGQGGDTQYF
TRBJ2-7,TRBD1,TRBV11-3,CASAERGHPQQYF
TRBJ2-1,TRBD2,TRBV3-1/TRBV3-2,CASSQDTTSGGEQFF
TRBJ2-2,NA,TRBV19,CASSTTSFRTGELFF
TRBJ1-2,TRBD1,TRBV6-6,CASSPGQVIYGYTF
TRBJ2-1,NA,TRBV5-5,CASSAAMAFGNEQFF
TRBJ1-5,TRBD1,TRBV7-9,CASTRQGSNQPQHF
TRBJ2-3,TRBD2,TRBV20-1,CSASGSYSGGRGDTQYF
TRBJ2-4,TRBD1,TRBV7-2,CASSLDRGQSNIQYF
TRBJ2-3,TRBD1,TRBV5-1,CASSLTGGTFDTQYF
TRBJ2-5,NA,TRBV6-1,CASSESREWETQYF
TRBJ2-2,NA,TRBV11-1,CASTPLAWWTGELFF
TRBJ2-1,NA,TRBV3-1/TRBV3-2,CASSQSWTPEQFF
TRBJ2-1,TRBD2,TRBV2,CASTEGLAGTYPPPNEQFF
TRBJ1-1,TRBD1,TRBV11-2,CASSLLAGQGGRNTEAFF
TRBJ1-2,TRBD1,TRBV28,CASSPLRGAGGSGNYGYTF
TRBJ1-2,NA,TRBV4-3,CASSQDPGNNYGYTF
TRBJ2-1,NA,TRBV18,CASSPPGAAYNEQFF
TRBJ2-3,NA,TRBV3-1/TRBV3-2,CASSFSGTKGNTQYF
TRBJ2-5,TRBD2,TRBV9,CASSVGTSGIETQYF
TRBJ1-2,NA,TRBV28,CASSGWGYTF
TRBJ2-3,NA,TRBV27,CASSSLLGGPTDTQYF
TRBJ2-2,NA,TRBV9,CASEPRIGPGELFF